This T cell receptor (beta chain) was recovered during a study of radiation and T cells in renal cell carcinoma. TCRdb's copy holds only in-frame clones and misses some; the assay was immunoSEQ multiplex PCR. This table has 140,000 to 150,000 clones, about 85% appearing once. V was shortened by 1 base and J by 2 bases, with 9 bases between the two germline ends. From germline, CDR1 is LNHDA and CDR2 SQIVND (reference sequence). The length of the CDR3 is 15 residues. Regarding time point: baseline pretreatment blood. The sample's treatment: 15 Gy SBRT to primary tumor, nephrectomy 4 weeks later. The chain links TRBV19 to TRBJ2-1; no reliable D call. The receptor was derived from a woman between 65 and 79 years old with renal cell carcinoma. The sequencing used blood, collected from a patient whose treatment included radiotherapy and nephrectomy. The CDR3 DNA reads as TGTGCCAGTAGTATAGGAAGGGCCACCTACAATGAGCAGTTCTTC. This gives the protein CASSIGRATYNEQFF.